This T cell receptor (beta chain) came from a study of control samples from healthy donors and cancer patients (dated by TCRdb to between 2020 and 2021). On this clone: What this receptor recognizes is not known. Base qualities are not provided; no much larger clone lies one nucleotide away.

To prepare the library, the immunoSEQ multiplex PCR assay was applied. What TCRdb holds here is the immuneACCESS table cut down to in-frame rearrangements. Part of the clones is not present; checked against another copy, under half of the missing clones reflect an unresolved V gene, and the others are unexplained. The sample table shows roughly 59,000 clones, and 92% are seen once. Jointly, the top ten make up 1.5% to 2% of the sample. V is clipped by 4 bases and J by 1 base, and the sequence between their germline boundaries is 12 bases long. Including the terminal cysteine and phenylalanine, the CDR3 comprises 15 residues. The retained sequence is limited to the CDR3, 45 bases, with the frame set at the first base. CDR1 SGDLS and CDR2 YYNGEE are derived from the germline V gene.

Sample: PBMCs. This receptor was taken from a man between 35 and 55 years old with colorectal cancer. In this chain, TRBV9 is recombined with TRBJ2-1; the D gene is possibly TRBD2, with 6 bases matching. The CDR3 protein is CASSRTAGSYNEQFF. In nucleotide form, the sequence is TGTGCCAGCAGCCGAACGGCGGGGTCCTACAATGAGCAGTTCTTC.